The rows below give T cell receptor beta chains drawn from one sample of a study of early T cells in non-severe SARS-CoV-2 infection. TCRdb passed the 5' RACE reads through MiXCR, listing each CDR3 protein once. The table includes around 80,000 distinct CDR3 sequences, roughly 12% detected once. This material consisted of whole blood, taken at baseline. Receptors were obtained from an adult who was a healthcare worker with PCR-confirmed SARS-CoV-2 infection or an uninfected control (not recorded which). The CDR3 runs from the conserved cysteine through the conserved F or W. The order of the fields is clone size, D gene, J gene, V gene, CDR3 DNA, CDR3 protein. D genes are given only for firm matches. Size values are once, few and many counts, or a class for expanded clones, and some rows have none.

-,-,TRBJ1-6,TRBV15,TGTGCCACCAGCAGCGCTTTTTCCTATAATTCACCCCTCCACTTT,CATSSAFSYNSPLHF
few,-,TRBJ2-1,TRBV29-1,TGCAGCGTCGCGACTCTCCCGGACGGTGAGCAGTTCTTC,CSVATLPDGEQFF
few,-,TRBJ2-2,TRBV7-6,TGTGCCAGCACCGGACTAACGACCGGGGAGCTGTTTTTT,CASTGLTTGELFF
-,TRBD1,TRBJ1-6,TRBV28,TGTGCCAGCACCACTGGGGGACAGACAATCTCACCCCTCCACTTT,CASTTGGQTISPLHF
medium-sized,-,TRBJ2-2,TRBV2,TGTGCCAGCAGGCCAGAGGCGATCGCCGGGGAGCTGTTTTTT,CASRPEAIAGELFF
many,-,TRBJ2-3,TRBV11-2,TGTGCCAGCAGCTTCCAACACAACGTAGCAGATACGCAGTATTTT,CASSFQHNVADTQYF
few,-,TRBJ2-3,TRBV3-1,TGTGCCAGCAGCCAGCAGGGCTTCCCAGATACGCAGTATTTT,CASSQQGFPDTQYF
-,-,TRBJ1-6,TRBV6-5,TGTGCCAGCAGTTACTCTAGTGGTTCACCCCTCCACTTT,CASSYSSGSPLHF
-,-,TRBJ2-5,TRBV7-2,TGTGCCAGCAGCTTGGATAGCGGCCGACAAGAGACCCAGTACTTC,CASSLDSGRQETQYF
-,-,TRBJ2-5,TRBV3-1,TGTGCCAGCAGCCAAGGGACACAAGAGACCCAGTACTTC,CASSQGTQETQYF
many,-,TRBJ2-3,TRBV10-3,TGTGCCATCAAAGAAACCGACAGAGACACAGATACGCAGTATTTT,CAIKETDRDTDTQYF
many,-,TRBJ2-1,TRBV7-2,TGTGCCAGCACCGCGCGTGCGCTTAGCTCCTACAATGAGCAGTTCTTC,CASTARALSSYNEQFF
few,-,TRBJ1-5,TRBV30,TGTGCCTGGAGTGTACAAAGTATGAATCAGCCCCAGCATTTT,CAWSVQSMNQPQHF
few,TRBD2,TRBJ2-5,TRBV11-2,TGTGCCAGCAGCACCGGGACTAGCGGTAGGAGTGGAGAGACCCAGTACTTC,CASSTGTSGRSGETQYF
few,TRBD1,TRBJ1-1,TRBV29-1,TGCAGCGTTGCCGGTCGACAGGGGGTGAACACTGAAGCTTTCTTT,CSVAGRQGVNTEAFF
few,-,TRBJ1-5,TRBV12-3/TRBV12-4,TGTGCCAGCAGTAGGGGAGAGAATCAGCCCCAGCATTTT,CASSRGENQPQHF
many,TRBD1,TRBJ2-3,TRBV11-2,TGTGCCAGCAGCTTAGCCCTGACAGGGGATACGCAGTATTTT,CASSLALTGDTQYF
-,TRBD2,TRBJ2-3,TRBV24-1,TGTGCCACCAGTGATCCGAGCGGGGAGGCAGATACGCAGTATTTT,CATSDPSGEADTQYF
-,-,TRBJ2-5,TRBV29-1,TGCAGCGTTGACTTAGGCAGTCTACGCGGGGAGACCCAGTACTTC,CSVDLGSLRGETQYF
-,-,TRBJ2-4,TRBV7-3,TGTGCCAGCAGCCCCCCGACTAGGAGGGTTCAGTACTTC,CASSPPTRRVQYF
few,-,TRBJ2-7,TRBV12-3/TRBV12-4,TGTGCCAGCAGTTTAGGACGCCGACGAGGGCAATACGAGCAGTACTTC,CASSLGRRRGQYEQYF
few,-,TRBJ2-5,TRBV19,TGTGCCAGTAGTATAGGACAGGTTGGGGAGACCCAGTACTTC,CASSIGQVGETQYF
many,-,TRBJ2-1,TRBV14,TGTGCCAGCAGCCAAGATCTTAGCTCCTACAATGAGCAGTTCTTC,CASSQDLSSYNEQFF
many,-,TRBJ1-2,TRBV7-9,TGTGCCAGCAGCCAGGACAGCCTCCCAATGGGCTACACCTTC,CASSQDSLPMGYTF
-,-,TRBJ1-4,TRBV27,TGTGCCAGCAGTTTAACCAGGGAGGGGAAACTGTTTTTT,CASSLTREGKLFF
many,-,TRBJ2-5,TRBV6-1,TGTGCCAGCAGTGACAGGGGACCTTCGGGGACCCAGTACTTC,CASSDRGPSGTQYF
few,-,TRBJ1-1,TRBV18,TGTGCCAGCTCACCACCCGCGGCTGAAGCTTTCTTT,CASSPPAAEAFF
few,TRBD1,TRBJ2-2,TRBV12-3/TRBV12-4,TGTGCCAGCAGAACCCCCGGGACAGGATACGCCGGGGAGCTGTTTTTT,CASRTPGTGYAGELFF
-,TRBD2,TRBJ2-2,TRBV7-6,TGTGCCAGCACCGAGACTAGCGGGGGCACCGGGGAGCTGTTTTTT,CASTETSGGTGELFF
few,-,TRBJ2-7,TRBV18,TGTGCCAGCTCCCAAACGGCCCTCGGCGAGCAGTACTTC,CASSQTALGEQYF
many,-,TRBJ1-5,TRBV6-5,TGTGCCAGCAGTTACTGCGGTGCAGGGCTTGTTGGGGGCAATCAGCCCCAGCATTTT,CASSYCGAGLVGGNQPQHF
-,-,TRBJ1-1,TRBV20-1,TGCAGTGCTAGGGGTTATTTGAACACTGAAGCTTTCTTT,CSARGYLNTEAFF
few,-,TRBJ1-2,TRBV7-3,TGTGCCAGCAGCTTAGGTCCCATCGACGGTACCGACCGCTACACCTTC,CASSLGPIDGTDRYTF
few,-,TRBJ2-5,TRBV7-9,TGTGCCAGCAGCTTAGGCCGCTCATCCCAGTACTTC,CASSLGRSSQYF
many,-,TRBJ1-1,TRBV12-3/TRBV12-4,TGTGCCAGCAGTTTACATGGGAGGGCCTTAGAAGCTTTCTTT,CASSLHGRALEAFF
few,-,TRBJ1-5,TRBV6-2/TRBV6-3,TGTGCCAGCAGTTACTCGGGGGCCCTTAGCAATCAGCCCCAGCATTTT,CASSYSGALSNQPQHF
few,-,TRBJ2-1,TRBV6-2/TRBV6-3,TGTGCCAGCAGCTCATCGGGACTCGCAGATGAGCAGTTCTTC,CASSSSGLADEQFF
few,-,TRBJ2-1,TRBV11-2,TGTGCCAGCAGCTCCTCGGGACACTACAATGAGCAGTTCTTC,CASSSSGHYNEQFF
few,-,TRBJ2-2,TRBV7-3,TGTGCCAGCAGCCCAAACTCGGCAGTCAACACCGGGGAGCTGTTTTTT,CASSPNSAVNTGELFF
-,-,TRBJ2-7,TRBV27,TGTGCCAGCAGAATCGAGTGGGTGGCCTACGAGCAGTACTTC,CASRIEWVAYEQYF
few,TRBD1,TRBJ2-7,TRBV29-1,TGCAGCGTTTTACCTTTCGACAGGGAGTCCTACGAGCAGTACTTC,CSVLPFDRESYEQYF